This record covers a single TCR beta chain. This sample is part of a study of blood T cell repertoires in COVID-19. Study overall: The United States, Italy and Spain supplied acute and convalescent COVID-19 samples. The cDNA or gDNA used as material had been derived from T cells, B-cell-depleted T cells, or PBMCs.

Trimming stripped 5 bases from V and 4 bases from J, with 11 bases between. The CDR3 length is 13 residues. Germline V gene lookup returns CDR1 SEHNR and CDR2 FQNEAQ (reference sequence). Study processing details: Estimates of nucleated cell counts were drawn from the amplification of reference gene primers. The protocol was immunoSEQ multiplex PCR, while the TCRdb copy is restricted to in-frame clones and leaves out a portion. That table supplies the V and J calls and clone size; D and trimming were determined from the DNA. Of 300,000 to 350,000 clones listed, around 90% are singletons. The sample was peripheral blood. This receptor was taken from a man aged 18 to 30 with active or convalescent COVID-19. This chain joins TRBV7-9 and TRBJ1-1; tentative D call: TRBD1 (5 bases). The chain's CDR3 is CASSRGVGTEAFF. CDR3 DNA sequence: TGTGCCAGCAGCCGGGGGGTTGGCACTGAAGCTTTCTTT.